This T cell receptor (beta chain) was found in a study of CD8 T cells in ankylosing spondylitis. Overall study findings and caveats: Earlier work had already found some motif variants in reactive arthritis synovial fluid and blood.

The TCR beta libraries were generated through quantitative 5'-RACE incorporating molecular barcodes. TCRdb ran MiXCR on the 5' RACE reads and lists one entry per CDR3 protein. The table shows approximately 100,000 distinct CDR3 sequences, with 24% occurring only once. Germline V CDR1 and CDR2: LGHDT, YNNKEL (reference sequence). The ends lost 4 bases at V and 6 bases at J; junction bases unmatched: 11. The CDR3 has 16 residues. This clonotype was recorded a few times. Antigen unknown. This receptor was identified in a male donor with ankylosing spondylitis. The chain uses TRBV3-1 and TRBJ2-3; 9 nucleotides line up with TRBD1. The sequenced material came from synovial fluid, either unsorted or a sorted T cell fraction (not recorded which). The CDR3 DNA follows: TGTGCCAGCAGCCTAGAGGGGACAGGGAGAGTGGATACGCAGTATTTT. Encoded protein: CASSLEGTGRVDTQYF.